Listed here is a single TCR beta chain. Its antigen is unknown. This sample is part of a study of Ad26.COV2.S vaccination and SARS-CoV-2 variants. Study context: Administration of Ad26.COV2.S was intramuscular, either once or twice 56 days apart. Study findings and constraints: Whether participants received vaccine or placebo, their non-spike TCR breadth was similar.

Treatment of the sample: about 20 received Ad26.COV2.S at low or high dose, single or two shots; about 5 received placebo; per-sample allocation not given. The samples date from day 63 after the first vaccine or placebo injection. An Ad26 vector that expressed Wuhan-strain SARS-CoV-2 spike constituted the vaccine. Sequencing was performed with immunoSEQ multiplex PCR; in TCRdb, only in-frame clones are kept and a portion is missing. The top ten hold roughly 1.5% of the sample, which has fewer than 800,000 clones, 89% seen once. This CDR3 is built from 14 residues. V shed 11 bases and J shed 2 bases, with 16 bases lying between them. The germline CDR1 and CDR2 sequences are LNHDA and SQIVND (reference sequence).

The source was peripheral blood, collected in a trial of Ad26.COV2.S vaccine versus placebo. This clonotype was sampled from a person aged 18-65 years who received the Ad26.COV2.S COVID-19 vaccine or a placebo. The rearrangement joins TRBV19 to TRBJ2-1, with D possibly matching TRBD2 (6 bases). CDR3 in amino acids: CASRGSGAYNEQFF. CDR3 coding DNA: TGTGCCTCCCGGGGGTCCGGGGCCTACAATGAGCAGTTCTTC.